This TCR beta chain originates from a study of blood T cell repertoires in COVID-19. About the research overall: Acute-phase and convalescent COVID-19 samples originated in the United States, Italy and Spain. T cells, B-cell-depleted T cells, or PBMCs supplied cDNA or gDNA.

The CDR3 extends over 14 amino acids. The V end lost 6 bases, the J end lost 4 bases, and 13 bases lay between the germline ends. Per the germline V gene, CDR1 is MDHEN and CDR2 is SYDVKM. As handled by the study authors: Reference gene primer amplification in the assay estimated nucleated cell counts. Profiling relied on immunoSEQ multiplex PCR, and the TCRdb table lists in-frame clones only, not all of them. V and J calls and clone size are given by that table; D and trimming were obtained from the DNA. The table shows roughly 300,000 clones, with about nine tenths occurring only once. The sequenced sample consisted of PBMCs or T cells enriched from blood (not recorded which). The chain uses TRBV28 and TRBJ1-3; unclear D gene. This clonotype originated in a woman aged 40 to 50 with acute COVID-19. CDR3 nucleotide sequence: TGTGCCAGCAGCGGGGTACGGCTGGGAAACACCATATATTTT. This encodes CASSGVRLGNTIYF.